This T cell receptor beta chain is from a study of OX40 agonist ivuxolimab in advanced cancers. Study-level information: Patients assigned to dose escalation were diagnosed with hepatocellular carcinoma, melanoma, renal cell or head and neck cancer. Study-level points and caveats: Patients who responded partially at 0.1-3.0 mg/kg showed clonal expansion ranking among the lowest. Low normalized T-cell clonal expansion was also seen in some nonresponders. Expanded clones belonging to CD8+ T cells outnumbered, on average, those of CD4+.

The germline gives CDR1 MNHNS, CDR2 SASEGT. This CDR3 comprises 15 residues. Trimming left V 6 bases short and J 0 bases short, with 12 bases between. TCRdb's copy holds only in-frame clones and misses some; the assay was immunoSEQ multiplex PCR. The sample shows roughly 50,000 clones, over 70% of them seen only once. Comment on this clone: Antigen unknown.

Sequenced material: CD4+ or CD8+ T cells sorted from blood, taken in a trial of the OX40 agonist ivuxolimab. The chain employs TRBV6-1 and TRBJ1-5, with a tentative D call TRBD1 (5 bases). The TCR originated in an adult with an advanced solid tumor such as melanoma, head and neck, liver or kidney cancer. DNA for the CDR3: TGTGCCAGCAGACGGGACCCCTATAGCAATCAGCCCCAGCATTTT. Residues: CASRRDPYSNQPQHF.